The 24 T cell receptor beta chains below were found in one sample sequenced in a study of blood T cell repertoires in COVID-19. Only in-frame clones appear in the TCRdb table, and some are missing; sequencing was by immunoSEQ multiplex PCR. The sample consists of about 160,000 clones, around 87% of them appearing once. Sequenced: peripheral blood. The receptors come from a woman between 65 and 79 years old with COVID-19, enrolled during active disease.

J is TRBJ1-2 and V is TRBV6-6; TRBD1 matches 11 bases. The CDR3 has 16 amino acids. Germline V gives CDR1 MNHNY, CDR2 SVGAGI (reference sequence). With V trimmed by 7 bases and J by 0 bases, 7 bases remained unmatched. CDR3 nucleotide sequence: TGTGCCAGCACCCCGGGACAGGGGGAGCCTAACTATGGCTACACCTTC. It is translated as CASTPGQGEPNYGYTF.

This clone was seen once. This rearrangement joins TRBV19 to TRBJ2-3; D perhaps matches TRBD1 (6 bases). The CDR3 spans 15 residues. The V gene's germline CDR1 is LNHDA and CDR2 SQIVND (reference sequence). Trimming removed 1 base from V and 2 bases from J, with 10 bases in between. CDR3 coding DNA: TGTGCCAGTAGTATAGCTGGGGGCTCCACAGATACGCAGTATTTT. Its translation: CASSIAGGSTDTQYF.

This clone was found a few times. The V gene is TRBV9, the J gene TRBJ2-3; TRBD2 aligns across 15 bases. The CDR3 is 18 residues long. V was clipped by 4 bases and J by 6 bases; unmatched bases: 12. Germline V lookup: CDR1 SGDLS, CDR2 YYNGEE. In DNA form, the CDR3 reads TGTGCCAGCAGCCCCACCCCGGGGACTAGCGGGGGGTTGGATACGCAGTATTTT. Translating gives CASSPTPGTSGGLDTQYF.

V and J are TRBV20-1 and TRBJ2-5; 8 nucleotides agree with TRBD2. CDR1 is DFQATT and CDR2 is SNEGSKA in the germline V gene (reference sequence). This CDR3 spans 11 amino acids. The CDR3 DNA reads TGCGGAGCGGGAGCCGGGGAGACCCAGTACTTC. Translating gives CGAGAGETQYF.

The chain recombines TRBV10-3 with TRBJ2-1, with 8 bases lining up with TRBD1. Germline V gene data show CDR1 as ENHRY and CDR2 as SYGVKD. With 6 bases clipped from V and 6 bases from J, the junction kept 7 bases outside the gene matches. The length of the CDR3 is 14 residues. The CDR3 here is CAISPGGLGNEQFF. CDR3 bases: TGTGCCATCAGCCCAGGGGGCTTGGGCAATGAGCAGTTCTTC.

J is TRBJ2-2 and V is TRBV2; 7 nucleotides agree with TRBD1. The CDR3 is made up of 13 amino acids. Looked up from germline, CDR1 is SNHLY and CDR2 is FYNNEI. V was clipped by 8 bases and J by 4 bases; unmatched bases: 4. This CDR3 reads CASHRDSTGELFF. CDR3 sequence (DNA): TGTGCCAGCCATCGGGACAGCACCGGGGAGCTGTTTTTT.

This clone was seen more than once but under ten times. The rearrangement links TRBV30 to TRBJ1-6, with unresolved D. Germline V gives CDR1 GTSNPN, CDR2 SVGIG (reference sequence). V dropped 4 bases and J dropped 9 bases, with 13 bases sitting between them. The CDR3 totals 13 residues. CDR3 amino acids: CAWTRQSGSPLHF. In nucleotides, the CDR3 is TGTGCCTGGACCCGACAAAGCGGTTCACCCCTCCACTTT.

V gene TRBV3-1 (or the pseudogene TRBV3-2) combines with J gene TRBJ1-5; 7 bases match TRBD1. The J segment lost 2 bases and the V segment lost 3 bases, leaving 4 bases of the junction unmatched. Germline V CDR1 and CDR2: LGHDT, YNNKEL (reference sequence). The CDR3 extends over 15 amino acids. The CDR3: CASSQQGVGNQPQHF. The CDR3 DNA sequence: TGTGCCAGCAGCCAGCAGGGGGTAGGCAATCAGCCCCAGCATTTT.

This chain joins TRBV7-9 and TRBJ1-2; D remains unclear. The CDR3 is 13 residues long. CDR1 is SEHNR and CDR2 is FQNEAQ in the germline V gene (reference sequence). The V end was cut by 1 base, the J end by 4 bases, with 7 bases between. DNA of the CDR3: TGTGCCAGCAGCTTAGACACCAGCTATGGCTACACCTTC. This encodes CASSLDTSYGYTF.

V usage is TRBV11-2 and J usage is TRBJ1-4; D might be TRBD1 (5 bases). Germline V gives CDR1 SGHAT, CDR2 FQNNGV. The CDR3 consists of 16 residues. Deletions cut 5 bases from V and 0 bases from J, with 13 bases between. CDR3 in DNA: TGTGCCAGCAGCCGACAGATCCCAGCAACTAATGAAAAACTGTTTTTT. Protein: CASSRQIPATNEKLFF.

The CDR3 region has the DNA TGCGCCAGCAGCTTACGACTAGCGGGGGGGCTTGGTGAGCAGTTCTTC. It specifies CASSLRLAGGLGEQFF. The genes are TRBV5-1 and TRBJ2-1, with TRBD2 identical over 14 bases. The CDR3 runs 16 residues. CDR1 is SGHRS, CDR2 YFSETQ, per germline. Trimming at V came to 2 bases and at J to 9 bases, leaving 7 bases not matched to a gene.

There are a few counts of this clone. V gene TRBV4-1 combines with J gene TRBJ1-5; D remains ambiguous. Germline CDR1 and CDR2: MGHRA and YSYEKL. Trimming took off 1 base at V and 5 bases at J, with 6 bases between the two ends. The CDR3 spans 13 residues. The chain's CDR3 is CASSQAVYQPQHF. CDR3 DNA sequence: TGCGCCAGCAGCCAAGCAGTGTATCAGCCCCAGCATTTT.

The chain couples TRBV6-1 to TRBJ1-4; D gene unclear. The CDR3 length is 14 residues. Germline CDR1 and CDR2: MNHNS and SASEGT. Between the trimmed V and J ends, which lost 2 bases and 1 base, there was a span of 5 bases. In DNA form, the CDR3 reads TGTGCCAGCAGTGAAACCAGAACTAATGAAAAACTGTTTTTT. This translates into CASSETRTNEKLFF.

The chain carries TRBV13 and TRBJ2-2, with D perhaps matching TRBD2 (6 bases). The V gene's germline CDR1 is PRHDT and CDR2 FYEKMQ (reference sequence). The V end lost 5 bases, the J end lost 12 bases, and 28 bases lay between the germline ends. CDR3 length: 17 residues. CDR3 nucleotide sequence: TGTGCCAGCAGCCAAACCTACGGACTAAGTACCGCGGGGAAGCTGTTTTTT. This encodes CASSQTYGLSTAGKLFF.

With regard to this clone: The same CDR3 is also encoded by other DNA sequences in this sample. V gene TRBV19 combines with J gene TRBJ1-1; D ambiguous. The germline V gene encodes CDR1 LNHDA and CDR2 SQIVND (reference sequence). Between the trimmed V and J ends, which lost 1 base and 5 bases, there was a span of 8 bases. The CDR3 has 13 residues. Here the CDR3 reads CASSIAGGTEAFF. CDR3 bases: TGTGCCAGTAGTATAGCTGGAGGAACTGAAGCTTTCTTT.

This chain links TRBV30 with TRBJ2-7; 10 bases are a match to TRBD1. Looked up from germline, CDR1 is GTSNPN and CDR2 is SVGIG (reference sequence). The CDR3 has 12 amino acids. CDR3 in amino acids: CGMDRGSYEQYF. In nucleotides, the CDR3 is TGTGGGATGGACAGGGGGTCGTACGAGCAGTACTTC.

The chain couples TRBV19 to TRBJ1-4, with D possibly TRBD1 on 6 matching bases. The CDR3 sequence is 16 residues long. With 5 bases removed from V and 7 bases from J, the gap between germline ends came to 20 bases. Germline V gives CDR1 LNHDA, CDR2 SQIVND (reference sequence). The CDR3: CASSQSRDTSGEKLFF. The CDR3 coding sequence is TGTGCCAGTAGTCAATCCCGGGACACATCGGGTGAAAAACTGTTTTTT.

Here the CDR3 reads CASSLAAGQKSYEQYF. DNA for the CDR3: TGTGCCAGCAGCTTAGCAGCTGGACAGAAATCCTACGAGCAGTACTTC. The V call is TRBV7-9, the J call TRBJ2-7; possibly TRBD1 for D (6 bases). The CDR3 loop spans 16 amino acids. V was shortened by 0 bases and J by 1 base, with 13 bases between the two germline ends. Germline CDR1 is SEHNR and CDR2 is FQNEAQ (reference sequence).

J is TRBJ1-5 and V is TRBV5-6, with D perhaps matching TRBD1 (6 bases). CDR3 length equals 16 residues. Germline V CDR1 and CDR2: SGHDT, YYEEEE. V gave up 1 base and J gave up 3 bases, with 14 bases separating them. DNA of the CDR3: TGTGCCAGCAGCTTGTGGGGGCTCGGATCCAATCAGCCCCAGCATTTT. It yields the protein CASSLWGLGSNQPQHF.

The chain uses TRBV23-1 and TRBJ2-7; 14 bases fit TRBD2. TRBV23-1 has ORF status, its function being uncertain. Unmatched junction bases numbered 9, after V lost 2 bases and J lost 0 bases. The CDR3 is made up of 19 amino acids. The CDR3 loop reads CASSQEVGLAGGSSYEQYF. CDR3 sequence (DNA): TGCGCCAGCAGTCAAGAAGTAGGACTAGCGGGGGGAAGCTCCTACGAGCAGTACTTC.

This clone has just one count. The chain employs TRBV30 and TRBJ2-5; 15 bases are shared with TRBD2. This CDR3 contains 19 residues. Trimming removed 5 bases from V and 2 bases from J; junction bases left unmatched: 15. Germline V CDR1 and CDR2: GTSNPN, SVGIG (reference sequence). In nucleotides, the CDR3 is TGTGCCTGGGCGGGACTAGCGGGGGGCCCGGGTGTCGCACAAGAGACCCAGTACTTC. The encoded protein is CAWAGLAGGPGVAQETQYF.

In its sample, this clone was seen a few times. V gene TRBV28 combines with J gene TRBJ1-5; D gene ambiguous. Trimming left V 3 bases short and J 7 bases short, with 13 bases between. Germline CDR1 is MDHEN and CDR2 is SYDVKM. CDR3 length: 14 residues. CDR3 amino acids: CASSLQGRRQPQHF. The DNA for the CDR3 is TGTGCCAGCAGTTTGCAAGGGAGGAGACAGCCCCAGCATTTT. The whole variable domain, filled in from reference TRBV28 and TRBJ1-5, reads DVKVTQSSRYLVKRTGEKVFLECVQDMDHENMFWYRQDPGLGLRLIYFSYDVKMKEKGDIPEGYSVSREKKERFSLILESASTNQTSMYLCASSLQGRRQPQHFGDGTRLSIL.

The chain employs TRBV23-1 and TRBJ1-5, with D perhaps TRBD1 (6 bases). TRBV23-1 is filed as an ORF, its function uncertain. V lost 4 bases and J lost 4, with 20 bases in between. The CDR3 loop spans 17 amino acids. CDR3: CASSPINSGACNQPQHF. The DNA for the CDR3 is TGCGCCAGCAGTCCCATAAACTCAGGGGCTTGTAATCAGCCCCAGCATTTT.

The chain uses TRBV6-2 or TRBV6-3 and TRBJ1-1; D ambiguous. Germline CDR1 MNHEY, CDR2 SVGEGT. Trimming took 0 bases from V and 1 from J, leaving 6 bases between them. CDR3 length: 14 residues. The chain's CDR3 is CASSYSGRNTEAFF. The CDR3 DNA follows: TGTGCCAGCAGTTACTCGGGCCGGAACACTGAAGCTTTCTTT.